This is a list of T cell receptor beta chains from one sample in a study of T cells in Graves' hyperthyroidism and ophthalmopathy. TCRdb fed the multiplex PCR reads into MiXCR, producing one record per CDR3 protein. The repertoire holds hundreds of thousands of distinct CDR3 sequences, with about 45% as singletons. Sequences were obtained from peripheral blood or thyroid tissue (not recorded which). These receptor sequences come from an adult man with Graves' disease, either hyperthyroidism or ophthalmopathy (not recorded which). Each CDR3 is given with its conserved first and last residue. Fields, in order: D gene, CDR3 length, J gene, V gene, clone size, CDR3 protein, CDR3 DNA. The D gene is left open where the match is weak. A row's size may be missing; if present it is once, few, many or a size class.

NA | 12 | TRBJ1-1 | TRBV20-1 | many | CSARGQGSEAFF | TGCAGTGCTAGAGGTCAGGGGTCTGAAGCTTTCTTT
NA | 14 | TRBJ1-2 | TRBV14 | many | CASSHQGQYYGYTF | TGTGCCAGCAGCCATCAGGGGCAATACTATGGCTACACCTTC
NA | 17 | TRBJ1-4 | TRBV11-1 | NA | CASSDPPEAVYNEKLFF | TGTGCCAGCAGCGACCCCCCGGAAGCAGTCTACAATGAAAAACTGTTTTTT
TRBD2 | 16 | TRBJ2-5 | TRBV12-3/TRBV12-4 | NA | CASSYRSGGLQETQYF | TGTGCCAGCAGTTACCGGAGCGGGGGACTTCAAGAGACCCAGTACTTC
NA | 13 | TRBJ1-1 | TRBV7-8 | NA | CASTTSSRDEAFF | TGTGCCAGCACCACATCATCCAGGGACGAAGCTTTCTTT
NA | 15 | TRBJ1-1 | TRBV7-9 | NA | CASSSLQGADTEAFF | TGTGCCAGCAGCTCCCTACAGGGCGCAGACACTGAAGCTTTCTTT
NA | 16 | TRBJ1-6 | TRBV25-1 | few | CASSYSGRTTNSPLHF | TGTGCCAGCAGTTACTCTGGTAGGACAACAAATTCACCCCTCCACTTT
NA | 14 | TRBJ1-3 | TRBV19 | NA | CASSIGGVGNTIYF | TGTGCCAGTAGTATCGGCGGGGTTGGAAACACCATATATTTT
NA | 11 | TRBJ1-6 | TRBV25-1 | many | CASSYNSPLHF | TGTGCCAGCAGTTACAATTCACCCCTCCACTTT
NA | 11 | TRBJ2-5 | TRBV15 | many | CATSSQETQYF | TGTGCCACCAGTTCCCAAGAGACCCAGTACTTC
NA | 14 | TRBJ1-5 | TRBV20-1 | many | CSARDNRADQPQHF | TGCAGTGCTAGAGATAACCGGGCGGATCAGCCCCAGCATTTT
NA | 15 | TRBJ1-2 | TRBV7-8 | once | CASSLGAEANYGYTF | TGTGCCAGCAGCTTAGGGGCAGAAGCTAACTATGGCTACACCTTC
NA | 16 | TRBJ2-7 | TRBV15 | NA | CATSRDLGERAYEQYF | TGTGCCACCAGCAGAGATTTGGGAGAGCGGGCCTACGAGCAGTACTTC
NA | 13 | TRBJ1-4 | TRBV7-2 | many | CASSVGMVEKLFF | TGTGCCAGCAGCGTAGGAATGGTTGAAAAACTGTTTTTT
NA | 14 | TRBJ1-1 | TRBV7-9 | NA | CASSARVRNTEAFF | TGTGCCAGCAGTGCTAGAGTCAGAAACACTGAAGCTTTCTTT